The clone carrying this TCR beta chain was observed a handful of times. Its antigen is still unknown. This sample stems from a study of beta chain features in type 1 diabetes. Study-wide results and limits: Patients with type 1 diabetes showed fewer VDJ junction insertions and more deletions. Shorter templates may be favored by PCR, equally so in patients and controls. Across all four CD4+ subsets, people with type 1 diabetes showed modestly shorter TCRB CDR3s. The naive, central memory and Treg TCRB repertoires of patients appeared to be more similar to one another than those of healthy donors.

All sorted populations exceeded 95% purity. The CDR3 extends over 14 amino acids. The germline V and J ends were trimmed by 5 bases and 2 bases, with 12 bases remaining between them. From germline, CDR1 is SGHNT and CDR2 YENEEA. Reverse transcribing all isolated RNA meant expressed TCRB transcripts were sequenced. Libraries were prepared by immunoSEQ multiplex PCR; TCRdb keeps only in-frame clonotypes and omits some of them. The table lists around 150,000 clones, approximately 8.7% of them singletons. The sequencing sample was made of central memory CD4+ T cells from blood. The chain combines TRBV11-3 with TRBJ1-2; maybe TRBD1 (6 bases). The sequence came from a woman aged 30 to 39 with type 1 diabetes. This CDR3 reads CASSPRGFNYGYTF. The CDR3 DNA follows: TGTGCCAGCAGCCCAAGGGGGTTCAACTATGGCTACACCTTC.